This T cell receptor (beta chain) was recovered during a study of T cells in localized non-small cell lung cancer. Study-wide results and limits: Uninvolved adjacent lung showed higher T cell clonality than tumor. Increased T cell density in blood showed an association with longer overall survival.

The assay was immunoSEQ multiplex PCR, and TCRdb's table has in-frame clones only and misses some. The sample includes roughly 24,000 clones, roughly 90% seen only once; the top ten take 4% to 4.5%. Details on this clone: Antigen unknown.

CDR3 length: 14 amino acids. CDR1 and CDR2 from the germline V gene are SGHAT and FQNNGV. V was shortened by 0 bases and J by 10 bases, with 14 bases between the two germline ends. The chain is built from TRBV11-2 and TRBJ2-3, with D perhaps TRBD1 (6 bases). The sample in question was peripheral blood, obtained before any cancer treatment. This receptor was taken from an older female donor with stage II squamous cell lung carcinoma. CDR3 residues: CASSLDPGRGAQYF. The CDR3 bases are TGTGCCAGCAGCTTAGATCCCGGCAGGGGTGCGCAGTATTTT.